Presented here are 10 T cell receptor beta chains from one specimen sequenced in a study of cytomegalovirus exposure and HLA in healthy donors. Measured with immunoSEQ multiplex PCR; TCRdb has only the in-frame clones, and not every one. The repertoire includes roughly 86,000 clones, roughly 95% of them detected once, and 1.6% sits in the top ten. The source material was PBMCs. All receptors derive from a man between 18 and 29 years old in good health and CMV-seropositive.

This clone was counted once. The chain has TRBV5-1 and TRBJ2-2, with D possibly matching TRBD2 (6 bases). Germline V gene lookup returns CDR1 SGHRS and CDR2 YFSETQ. CDR3 length: 13 amino acids. The V end lost 4 bases, the J end lost 6 bases, and 10 bases lay between the germline ends. The CDR3 sequence: CASSAGTPGELFF. CDR3 DNA: TGCGCCAGCAGCGCCGGGACTCCCGGGGAGCTGTTTTTT.

The V and J genes are TRBV7-8 and TRBJ2-3; D uncertain. V lost 5 bases and J lost 1, with 19 bases in between. The CDR3 runs 17 residues. CDR1 and CDR2 (germline): SGHVS, FQNEAQ. The CDR3 sequence: CASSASPRRRRTDTQYF. The CDR3 DNA follows: TGTGCCAGCAGCGCGAGCCCCCGTCGGAGACGCACAGATACGCAGTATTTT.

The chain couples TRBV30 to TRBJ2-7; 8 bases are shared with TRBD2. Germline V gene data show CDR1 as GTSNPN and CDR2 as SVGIG (reference sequence). The CDR3 extends over 14 amino acids. J gave up 2 bases and V 4 bases, and 7 bases lay outside the gene matches. The DNA for the CDR3 is TGTGCCTGGAATTCGAAGCGGGAGCCCTACGAGCAGTACTTC. Translation gives CAWNSKREPYEQYF.

The chain carries TRBV10-3 and TRBJ2-1, with TRBD2 matching over 11 bases. The germline gives CDR1 ENHRY, CDR2 SYGVKD. Trimming removed 6 bases from V and 4 bases from J; junction bases left unmatched: 5. The CDR3 runs to 15 residues. The CDR3 spells CAIRFGTSGYNEQFF. CDR3 nucleotide sequence: TGTGCCATCAGATTCGGGACTAGCGGTTACAATGAGCAGTTCTTC.

V and J are TRBV5-4 and TRBJ2-7; D call uncertain. The germline V gene encodes CDR1 SGHNT and CDR2 YYREEE (reference sequence). Trimming took 0 bases from V and 4 from J, leaving 11 bases between them. The CDR3 sequence is 14 residues long. The CDR3 spells CASSLDRATYEQYF. The DNA for the CDR3 is TGTGCCAGCAGCTTGGACAGAGCTACTTACGAGCAGTACTTC.

The rearrangement links TRBV7-8 to TRBJ2-4; TRBD2 matches at 9 bases. Trimming cost V 5 bases and J 4 bases; bases outside gene matches: 12. The CDR3 is 17 residues long. Germline CDR1 and CDR2: SGHVS and FQNEAQ. In DNA, the CDR3 is TGTGCCAGCAGCCCACAGTGGGCTAGCGGGGCTAAAAACATTCAGTACTTC. This codes for CASSPQWASGAKNIQYF.

The chain uses TRBV7-9 and TRBJ2-1; 10 nucleotides match TRBD2. The CDR3 length is 19 residues. The J segment lost 1 base and the V segment lost 1 base, leaving 10 bases of the junction unmatched. In germline, CDR1 is SEHNR, CDR2 FQNEAQ (reference sequence). The CDR3 DNA follows: TGTGCCAGCAGCTTAGGTTCTCTAGCGGGAGAGGGGTCCTACAATGAGCAGTTCTTC. Its protein product is CASSLGSLAGEGSYNEQFF. Full variable domain (missing parts from reference TRBV7-9 and TRBJ2-1): DTGVSQNPRHKITKRGQNVTFRCDPISEHNRLYWYRQTLGQGPEFLTYFQNEAQLEKSRLLSDRFSAERPKGSFSTLEIQRTEQGDSAMYLCASSLGSLAGEGSYNEQFFGPGTRLTVL.

The chain carries TRBV28 and TRBJ1-4; possible D gene TRBD1, 5 bases. Germline V gives CDR1 MDHEN, CDR2 SYDVKM. The CDR3 spans 14 residues. V was clipped by 6 bases and J by 8 bases, with 16 bases between them. CDR3 bases: TGTGCCAGCAGACCCCCGGGACTGTACGAAAAACTGTTTTTT. As protein: CASRPPGLYEKLFF.

The chain has TRBV19 and TRBJ1-5; D perhaps matches TRBD1 (5 bases). CDR1 and CDR2 (germline): LNHDA, SQIVND (reference sequence). This CDR3 comprises 17 residues. V lost 1 base, J lost 0 bases, and 13 bases lay in between. The CDR3 here is CASSIGDSYYSNQPQHF. As DNA, the CDR3 is TGTGCCAGTAGTATAGGAGACAGTTACTATAGCAATCAGCCCCAGCATTTT. Full variable domain (remainder filled in from reference TRBV19 and TRBJ1-5): DGGITQSPKYLFRKEGQNVTLSCEQNLNHDAMYWYRQDPGQGLRLIYYSQIVNDFQKGDIAEGYSVSREKKESFPLTVTSAQKNPTAFYLCASSIGDSYYSNQPQHFGDGTRLSIL.

By share of the sample, this clone is medium-sized (0.01 to 0.1%). The rearrangement uses TRBV9 and TRBJ2-3, with 7 bases fitting TRBD1. V lost 4 bases to trimming and J lost 2 bases; unmatched junction nucleotides: 7. CDR3 length equals 15 residues. CDR1 is SGDLS, CDR2 YYNGEE, per germline. CDR3 nucleotides: TGTGCCAGCAGCACGTGGGACAGAAACACAGATACGCAGTATTTT. Residues: CASSTWDRNTDTQYF.